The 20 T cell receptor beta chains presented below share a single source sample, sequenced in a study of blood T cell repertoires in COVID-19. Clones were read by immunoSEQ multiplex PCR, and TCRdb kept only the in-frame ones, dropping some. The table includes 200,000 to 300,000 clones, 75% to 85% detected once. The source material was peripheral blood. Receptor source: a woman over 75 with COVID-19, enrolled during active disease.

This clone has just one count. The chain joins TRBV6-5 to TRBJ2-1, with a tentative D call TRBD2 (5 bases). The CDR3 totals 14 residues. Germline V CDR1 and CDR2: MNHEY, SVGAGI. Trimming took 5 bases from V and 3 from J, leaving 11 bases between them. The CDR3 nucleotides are TGTGCCAGCAGTAGTCCACGGGGCTACAATGAGCAGTTCTTC. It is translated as CASSSPRGYNEQFF.

The CDR3 region is CASSLEGLNGYTF. CDR3 nucleotides: TGTGCCAGCAGCTTAGAGGGGCTAAATGGCTACACCTTC. The V call is TRBV7-9, the J call TRBJ1-2; perhaps TRBD1 as D (5 bases). Germline CDR1 is SEHNR and CDR2 is FQNEAQ (reference sequence). V was clipped by 1 base and J by 6 bases, with 9 bases between them. The CDR3 extends over 13 amino acids.

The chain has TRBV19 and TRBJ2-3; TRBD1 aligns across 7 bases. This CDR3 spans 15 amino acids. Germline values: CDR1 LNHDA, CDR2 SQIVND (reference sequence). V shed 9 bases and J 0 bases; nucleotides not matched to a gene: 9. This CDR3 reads CASRTTGISTDTQYF. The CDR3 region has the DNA TGTGCCAGCCGCACGACAGGGATAAGCACAGATACGCAGTATTTT.

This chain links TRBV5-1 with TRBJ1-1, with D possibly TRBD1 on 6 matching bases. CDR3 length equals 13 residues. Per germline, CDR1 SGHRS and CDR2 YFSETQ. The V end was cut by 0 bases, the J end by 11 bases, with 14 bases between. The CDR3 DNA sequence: TGCGCCAGCAGCTTGGATTTACAGGGAGTGGCTTTCTTT. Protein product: CASSLDLQGVAFF.

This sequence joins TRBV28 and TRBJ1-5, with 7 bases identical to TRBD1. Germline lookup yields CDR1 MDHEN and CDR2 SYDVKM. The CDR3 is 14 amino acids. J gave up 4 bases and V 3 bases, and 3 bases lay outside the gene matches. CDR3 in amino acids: CASSLGQPNQPQHF. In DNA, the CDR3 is TGTGCCAGCAGTTTGGGACAGCCGAATCAGCCCCAGCATTTT.

CDR3 DNA sequence: TGTGCCAGCTCACCCGGTACGGGGTCCCATCAGCCCCAGCATTTT. Translated: CASSPGTGSHQPQHF. The V gene is TRBV18, the J gene TRBJ1-5, with D hard to call. The CDR3 runs 15 residues. Looked up from germline, CDR1 is KGHSH and CDR2 is LQKENI. V gave up 3 bases and J gave up 5 bases, with 14 bases separating them.

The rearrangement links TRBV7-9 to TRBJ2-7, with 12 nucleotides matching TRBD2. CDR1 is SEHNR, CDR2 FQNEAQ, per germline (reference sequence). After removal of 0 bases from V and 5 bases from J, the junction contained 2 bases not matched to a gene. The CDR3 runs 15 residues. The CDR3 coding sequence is TGTGCCAGCAGCTTAGCGACTAGCGGGAGCGACGAGCAGTACTTC. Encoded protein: CASSLATSGSDEQYF.

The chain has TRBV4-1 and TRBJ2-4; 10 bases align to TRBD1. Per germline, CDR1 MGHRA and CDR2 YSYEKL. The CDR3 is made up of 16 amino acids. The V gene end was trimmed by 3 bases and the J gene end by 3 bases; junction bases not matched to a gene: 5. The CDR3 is CASSHGTGDGKNIQYF. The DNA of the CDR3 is TGCGCCAGCAGCCATGGGACAGGGGACGGCAAAAACATTCAGTACTTC.

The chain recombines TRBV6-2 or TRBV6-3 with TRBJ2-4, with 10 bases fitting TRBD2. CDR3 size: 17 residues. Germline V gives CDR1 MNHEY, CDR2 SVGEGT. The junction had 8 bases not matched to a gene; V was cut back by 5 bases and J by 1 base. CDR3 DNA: TGTGCCAGCAGTCCGGGCTTAGCGGGAGGTGCCAAAAACATTCAGTACTTC. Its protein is CASSPGLAGGAKNIQYF.

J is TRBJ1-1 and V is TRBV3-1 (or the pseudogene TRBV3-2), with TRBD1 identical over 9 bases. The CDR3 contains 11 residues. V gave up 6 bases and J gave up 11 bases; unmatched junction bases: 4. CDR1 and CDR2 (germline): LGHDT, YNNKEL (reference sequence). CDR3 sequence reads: CASRDRGNAFF. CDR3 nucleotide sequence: TGTGCCAGCAGGGACAGGGGAAACGCTTTCTTT.

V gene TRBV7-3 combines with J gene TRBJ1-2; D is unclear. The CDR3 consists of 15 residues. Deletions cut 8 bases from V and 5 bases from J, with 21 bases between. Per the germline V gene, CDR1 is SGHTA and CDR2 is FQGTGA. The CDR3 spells CASSTSGSTWYGYTF. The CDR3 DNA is TGTGCCAGCTCCACTTCCGGGTCGACTTGGTATGGCTACACCTTC.

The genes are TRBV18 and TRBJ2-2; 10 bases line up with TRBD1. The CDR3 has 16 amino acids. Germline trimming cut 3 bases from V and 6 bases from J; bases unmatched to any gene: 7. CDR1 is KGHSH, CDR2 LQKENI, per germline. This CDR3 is CASSPDRGQVAGELFF. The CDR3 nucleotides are TGTGCCAGCTCACCCGACAGGGGGCAAGTTGCCGGGGAGCTGTTTTTT. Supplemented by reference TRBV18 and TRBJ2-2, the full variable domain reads NAGVMQNPRHLVRRRGQEARLRCSPMKGHSHVYWYRQLPEEGLKFMVYLQKENIIDESGMPKERFSAEFPKEGPSILRIQQVVRGDSAAYFCASSPDRGQVAGELFFGEGSRLTVL.

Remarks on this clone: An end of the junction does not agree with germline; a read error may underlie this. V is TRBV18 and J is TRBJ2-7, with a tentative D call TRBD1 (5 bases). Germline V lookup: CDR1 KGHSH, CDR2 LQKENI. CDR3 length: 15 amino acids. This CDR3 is CASSPQGVGPYEQYF. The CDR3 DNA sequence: TGTGCCAGCTCCCCACAAGGGGTAGGACCTTACGAGCAGTACTTC.

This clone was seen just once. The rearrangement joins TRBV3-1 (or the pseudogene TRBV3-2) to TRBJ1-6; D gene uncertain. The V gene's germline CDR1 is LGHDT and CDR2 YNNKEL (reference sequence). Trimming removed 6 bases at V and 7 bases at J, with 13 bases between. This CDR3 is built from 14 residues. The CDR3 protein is CASRPRGQNSPLHF. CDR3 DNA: TGTGCCAGCAGGCCGAGAGGGCAGAATTCACCCCTCCACTTT.

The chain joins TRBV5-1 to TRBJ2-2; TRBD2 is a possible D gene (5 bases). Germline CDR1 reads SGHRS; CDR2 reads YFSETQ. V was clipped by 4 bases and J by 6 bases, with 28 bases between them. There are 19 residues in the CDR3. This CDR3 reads CASSDRDPTTTGSSGELFF. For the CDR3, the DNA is TGCGCCAGCAGCGACCGGGATCCGACGACCACCGGTTCGTCCGGGGAGCTGTTTTTT.

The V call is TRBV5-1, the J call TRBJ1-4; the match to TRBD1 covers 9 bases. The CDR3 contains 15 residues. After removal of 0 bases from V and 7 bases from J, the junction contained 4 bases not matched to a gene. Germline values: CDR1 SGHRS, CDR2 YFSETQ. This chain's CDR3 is CASSLGGQGSEKLFF. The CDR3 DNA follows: TGCGCCAGCAGCTTGGGGGGACAGGGCTCTGAAAAACTGTTTTTT. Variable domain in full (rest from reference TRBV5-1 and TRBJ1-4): KAGVTQTPRYLIKTRGQQVTLSCSPISGHRSVSWYQQTPGQGLQFLFEYFSETQRNKGNFPGRFSGRQFSNSRSEMNVSTLELGDSALYLCASSLGGQGSEKLFFGSGTQLSVL.

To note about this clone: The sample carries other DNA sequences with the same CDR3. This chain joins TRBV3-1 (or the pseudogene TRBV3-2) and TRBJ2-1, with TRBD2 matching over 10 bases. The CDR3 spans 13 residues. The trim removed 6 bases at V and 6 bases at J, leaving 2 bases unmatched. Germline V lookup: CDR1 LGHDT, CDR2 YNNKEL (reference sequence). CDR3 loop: CASSRTSGNEQFF. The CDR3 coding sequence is TGTGCCAGCAGTAGGACTAGCGGCAATGAGCAGTTCTTC.

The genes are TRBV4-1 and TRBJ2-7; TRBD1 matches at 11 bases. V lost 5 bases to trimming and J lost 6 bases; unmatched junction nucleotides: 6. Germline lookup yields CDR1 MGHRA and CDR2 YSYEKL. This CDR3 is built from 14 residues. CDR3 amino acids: CASSIEGTGGEQYF. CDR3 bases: TGCGCCAGCAGCATCGAAGGGACAGGGGGCGAGCAGTACTTC.

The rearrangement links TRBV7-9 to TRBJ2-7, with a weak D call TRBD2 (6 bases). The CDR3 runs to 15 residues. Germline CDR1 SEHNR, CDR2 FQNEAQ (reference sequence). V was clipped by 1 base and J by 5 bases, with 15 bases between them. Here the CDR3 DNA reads TGTGCCAGCAGCTTAGAAGGGACTTGGTTCCACGAGCAGTACTTC. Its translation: CASSLEGTWFHEQYF.

CDR3 in DNA: TGTGCCAGCAGTGAATCGGACAGGGGTGGCAATGGCTACACCTTC. Its protein product is CASSESDRGGNGYTF. This chain joins TRBV2 and TRBJ1-2; TRBD1 matches 9 bases. Germline CDR1 is SNHLY and CDR2 is FYNNEI. V gave up 2 bases and J gave up 6 bases; unmatched junction bases: 7. This CDR3 is 15 amino acids long.